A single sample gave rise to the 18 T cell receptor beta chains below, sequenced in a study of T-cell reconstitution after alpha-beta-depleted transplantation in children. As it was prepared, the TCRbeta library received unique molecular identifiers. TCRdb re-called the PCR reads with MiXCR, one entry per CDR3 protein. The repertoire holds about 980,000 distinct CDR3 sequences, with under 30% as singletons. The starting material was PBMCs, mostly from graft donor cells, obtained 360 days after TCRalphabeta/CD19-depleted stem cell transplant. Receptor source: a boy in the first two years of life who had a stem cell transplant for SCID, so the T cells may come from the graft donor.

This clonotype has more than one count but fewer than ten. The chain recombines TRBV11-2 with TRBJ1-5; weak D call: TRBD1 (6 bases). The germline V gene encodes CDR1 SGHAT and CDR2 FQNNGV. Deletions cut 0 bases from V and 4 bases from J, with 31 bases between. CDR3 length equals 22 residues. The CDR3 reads CASSLEMGRQGFYGGFNQPQHF. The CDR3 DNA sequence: TGTGCCAGCAGCTTAGAGATGGGTCGGCAGGGGTTCTATGGAGGATTTAATCAGCCCCAGCATTTT.

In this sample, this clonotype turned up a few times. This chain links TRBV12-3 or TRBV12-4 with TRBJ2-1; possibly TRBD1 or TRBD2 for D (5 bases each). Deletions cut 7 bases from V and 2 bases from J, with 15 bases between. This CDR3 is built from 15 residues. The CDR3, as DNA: TGTGCCAGCACCCCTACCCCGGGACCCTACAATGAGCAGTTCTTC. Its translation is CASTPTPGPYNEQFF.

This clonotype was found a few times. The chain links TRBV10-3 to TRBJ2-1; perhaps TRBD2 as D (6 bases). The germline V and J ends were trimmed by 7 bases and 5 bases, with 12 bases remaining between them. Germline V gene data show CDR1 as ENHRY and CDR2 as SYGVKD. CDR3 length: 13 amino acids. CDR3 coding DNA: TGTGCCATCACGGGGGACTCTGACAATGAGCAGTTCTTC. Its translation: CAITGDSDNEQFF.

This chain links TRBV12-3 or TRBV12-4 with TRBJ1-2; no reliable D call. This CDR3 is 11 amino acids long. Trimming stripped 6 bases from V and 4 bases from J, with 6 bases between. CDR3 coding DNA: TGTGCCAGCAGGAATCCCTATGGCTACACCTTC. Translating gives CASRNPYGYTF.

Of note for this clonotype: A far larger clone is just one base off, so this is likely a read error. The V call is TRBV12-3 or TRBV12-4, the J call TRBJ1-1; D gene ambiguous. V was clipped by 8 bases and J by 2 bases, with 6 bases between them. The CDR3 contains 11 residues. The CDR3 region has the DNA TGTGCCAGCTGCCGAAACACTGAAGCTTTCTTT. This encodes CASCRNTEAFF.

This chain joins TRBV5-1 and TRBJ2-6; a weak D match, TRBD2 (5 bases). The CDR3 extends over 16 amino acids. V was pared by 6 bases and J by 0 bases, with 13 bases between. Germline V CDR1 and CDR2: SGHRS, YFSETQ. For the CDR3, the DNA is TGCGCCAGCACTGCGGGCCCCAGCTCTGGGGCCAACGTCCTGACTTTC. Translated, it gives CASTAGPSSGANVLTF.

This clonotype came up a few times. CDR3 sequence reads: CSARQSGGGNTIYF. CDR3 DNA sequence: TGCAGTGCTAGGCAATCCGGGGGAGGAAACACCATATATTTT. The rearrangement joins TRBV20-1 to TRBJ1-3; the D gene is possibly TRBD1 (5 bases). The CDR3 is 14 residues long. Germline V CDR1 and CDR2: DFQATT, SNEGSKA (reference sequence). V lost 3 bases and J lost 4, with 13 bases in between.

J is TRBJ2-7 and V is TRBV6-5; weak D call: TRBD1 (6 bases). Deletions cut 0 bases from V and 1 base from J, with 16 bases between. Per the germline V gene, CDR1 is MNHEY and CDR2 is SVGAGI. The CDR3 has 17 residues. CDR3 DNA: TGTGCCAGCAGTTACTCGTACGTTGGTCAGGGGTCCTACGAGCAGTACTTC. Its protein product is CASSYSYVGQGSYEQYF.

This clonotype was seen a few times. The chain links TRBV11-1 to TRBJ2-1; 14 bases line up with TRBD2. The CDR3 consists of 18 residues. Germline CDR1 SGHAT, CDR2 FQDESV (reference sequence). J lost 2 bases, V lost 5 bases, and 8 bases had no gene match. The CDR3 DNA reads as TGTGCCAGCAGCGGGGGACTAGCGGGGGCCCCTACCTACAATGAGCAGTTCTTC. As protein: CASSGGLAGAPTYNEQFF.

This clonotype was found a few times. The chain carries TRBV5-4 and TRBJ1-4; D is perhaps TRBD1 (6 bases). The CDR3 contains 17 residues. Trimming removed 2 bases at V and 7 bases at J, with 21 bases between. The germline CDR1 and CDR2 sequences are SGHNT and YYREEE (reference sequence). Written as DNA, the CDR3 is TGTGCCAGCAGCTTCGGTTCTGGAGGGGGATTGGGTGAAAAACTGTTTTTT. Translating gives CASSFGSGGGLGEKLFF. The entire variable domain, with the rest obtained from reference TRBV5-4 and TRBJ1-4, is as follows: ETGVTQSPTHLIKTRGQQVTLRCSSQSGHNTVSWYQQALGQGPQFIFQYYREEENGRGNFPPRFSGLQFPNYSSELNVNALELDDSALYLCASSFGSGGGLGEKLFFGSGTQLSVL.

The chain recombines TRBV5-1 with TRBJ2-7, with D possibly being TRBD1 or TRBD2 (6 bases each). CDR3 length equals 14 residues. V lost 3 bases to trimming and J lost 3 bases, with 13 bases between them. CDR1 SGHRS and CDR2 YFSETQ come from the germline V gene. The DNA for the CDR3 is TGCGCCAGCAGCTCGGGGGACACCCTCTACGAGCAGTACTTC. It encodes CASSSGDTLYEQYF.

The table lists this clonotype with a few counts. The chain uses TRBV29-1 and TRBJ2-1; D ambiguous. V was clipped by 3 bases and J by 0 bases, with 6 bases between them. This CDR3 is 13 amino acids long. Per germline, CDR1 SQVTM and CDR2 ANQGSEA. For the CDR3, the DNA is TGCAGCGTTGATACGGACTCCTACAATGAGCAGTTCTTC. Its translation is CSVDTDSYNEQFF.

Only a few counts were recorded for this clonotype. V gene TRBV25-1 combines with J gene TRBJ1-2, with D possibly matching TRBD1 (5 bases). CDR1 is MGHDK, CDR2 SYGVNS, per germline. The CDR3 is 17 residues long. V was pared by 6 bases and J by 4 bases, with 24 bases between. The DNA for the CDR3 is TGTGCCAGCAGCCCCCCGGGTACGAGGGGAAGCTCCTATGGCTACACCTTC. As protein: CASSPPGTRGSSYGYTF.

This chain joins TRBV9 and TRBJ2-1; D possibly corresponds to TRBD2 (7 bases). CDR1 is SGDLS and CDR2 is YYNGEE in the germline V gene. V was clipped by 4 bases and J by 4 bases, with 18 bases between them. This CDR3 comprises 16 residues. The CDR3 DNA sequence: TGTGCCAGCAGCCCCAATATGAGGGGGGGATACAATGAGCAGTTCTTC. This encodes CASSPNMRGGYNEQFF.

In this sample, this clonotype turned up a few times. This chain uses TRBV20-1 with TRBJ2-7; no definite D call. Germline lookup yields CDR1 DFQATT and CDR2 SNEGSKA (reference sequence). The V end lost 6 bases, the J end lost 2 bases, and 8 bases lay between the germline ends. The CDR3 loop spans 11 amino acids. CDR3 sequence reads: CSAAGPYEQYF. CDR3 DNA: TGCAGTGCGGCCGGCCCCTACGAGCAGTACTTC.

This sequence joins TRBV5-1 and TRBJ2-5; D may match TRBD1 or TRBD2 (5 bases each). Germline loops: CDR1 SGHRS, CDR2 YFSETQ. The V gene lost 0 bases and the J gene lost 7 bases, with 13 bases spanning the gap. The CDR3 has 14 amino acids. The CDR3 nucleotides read TGCGCCAGCAGCTTGGATTGGCCGAGGGGGACCCAGTACTTC. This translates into CASSLDWPRGTQYF. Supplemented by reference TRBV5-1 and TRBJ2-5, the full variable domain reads KAGVTQTPRYLIKTRGQQVTLSCSPISGHRSVSWYQQTPGQGLQFLFEYFSETQRNKGNFPGRFSGRQFSNSRSEMNVSTLELGDSALYLCASSLDWPRGTQYFGPGTRLLVL.

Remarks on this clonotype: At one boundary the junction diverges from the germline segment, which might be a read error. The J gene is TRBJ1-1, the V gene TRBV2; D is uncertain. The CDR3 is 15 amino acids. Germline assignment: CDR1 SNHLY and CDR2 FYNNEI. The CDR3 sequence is CASREALGFNTEAFF. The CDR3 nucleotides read TGTGCCAGCAGGGAAGCGTTGGGCTTTAACACTGAAGCTTTCTTT.

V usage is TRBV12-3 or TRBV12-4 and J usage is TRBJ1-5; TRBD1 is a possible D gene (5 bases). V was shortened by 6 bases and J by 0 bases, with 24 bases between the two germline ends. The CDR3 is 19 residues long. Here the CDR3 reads CASSPRGRSLTYSNQPQHF. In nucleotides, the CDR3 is TGTGCCAGCAGCCCGCGGGGACGGAGCTTAACTTATAGCAATCAGCCCCAGCATTTT.